This T cell receptor beta chain appears in the sequencing data of a study of metastatic and nonmetastatic thyroid tumors. Thyroid surgery was performed in patients who had received no treatment beforehand. The CDR3 covers 14 residues. V was shortened by 5 bases and J by 0 bases, with 8 bases between the two germline ends. Per the germline V gene, CDR1 is SGHRS and CDR2 is YFSETQ. How the authors handled the data: A classifier of distant metastasis in papillary thyroid cancer was built from CDR3 differences (across clinicopathological groups). With MiXCR, TCRdb called clones anew from the PCR reads. None of the V and J calls come from the authors' own analysis; TCRdb made them. Here the sample spans about 17,000 clones, approximately 29% being singletons.

The chain recombines TRBV5-1 with TRBJ2-2; D gene uncertain. The specimen was tumor tissue. The TCR comes from a male donor with papillary thyroid cancer or a benign thyroid nodule (not recorded which). Some clones in this sample may be carry-over from other donors' samples. The CDR3 sequence: CASRVPANTGELFF. CDR3 bases: TGCGCCAGCAGGGTTCCAGCGAACACCGGGGAGCTGTTTTTT.